The source of this T cell receptor beta chain is a study of blood T cell repertoires in COVID-19. For the study at large: There were acute and convalescent COVID-19 samples, and they came from the United States, Italy and Spain. PBMCs, B-cell-depleted T cells, or T cells were the source of the cDNA or gDNA that made up the material.

Libraries were prepared by immunoSEQ multiplex PCR; TCRdb keeps only in-frame clonotypes and omits some of them. In the table there are about 100,000 clones, about 84% of which are singletons. The germline V gene has CDR1 SGHTA and CDR2 FQGNSA. The CDR3 length is 17 residues. The V and J ends lost 0 bases and 3 bases respectively, with 15 bases between them. Sequenced sample: peripheral blood. This chain connects TRBV7-2 to TRBJ2-1; tentative D call: TRBD1 (5 bases). The origin of this receptor is a man in his 60s with acute or convalescent COVID-19. CDR3 residues: CASSLAIGGRGYNEQFF. CDR3 nucleotides: TGTGCCAGCAGCTTAGCAATTGGCGGAAGGGGCTACAATGAGCAGTTCTTC.